This TCR beta chain was sequenced for a study of CD8+CD57+ T cells in acquired aplastic anemia. The study, taken as a whole, reports: In common between the patients and the controls were some 29 CD8+ CDR3 sequences.

This clonotype was found many times. Its antigen is still unknown. Patients picked for sequencing had shown CD8+CD57+ cell expansion detected by flow cytometry. There are 15 residues in the CDR3. The V gene's germline CDR1 is LNHDA and CDR2 SQIVND (reference sequence). J was trimmed by 4 bases and V by 4 bases; bases with no gene match: 7. Genomic DNA, the template, was used for profiling of the TCR beta VDJ and CDR3. One entry per CDR3 protein, called by TCRdb with MiXCR from the reads. The table records some 200,000 distinct CDR3 sequences, roughly half of them present only once. Material: sorted CD4+, CD8+, or CD8+CD57+ T cells (not recorded which) from PBMCs. This sequence originates from a human donor with aplastic anemia. This chain uses TRBV19 with TRBJ2-1; TRBD2 matches 7 bases. This chain's CDR3 is CASSRLAQFYNEQFF. CDR3 nucleotide sequence: TGTGCCAGTAGTAGACTAGCCCAGTTTTACAATGAGCAGTTCTTC.